This T cell receptor (beta chain) came from a study of blood T cell repertoires in COVID-19. Study-level background: COVID-19 samples collected from the United States, Italy and Spain covered acute and convalescent phases. From T cells, B-cell-depleted T cells, or PBMCs came the material, which was cDNA or gDNA.

In the study's own analysis: Amplification from reference gene primers served as the basis for estimated nucleated cell counts. Libraries were prepared by immunoSEQ multiplex PCR; TCRdb keeps only in-frame clonotypes and omits some of them. That table gives V, J and clone size, and the DNA gave D and trimming. The repertoire holds about 280,000 clones, with 89% as singletons. This CDR3 is built from 13 residues. V trimming: 4 bases; J trimming: 7 bases; junction bases outside the gene matches: 7. Per the germline V gene, CDR1 is SGHNT and CDR2 is YYREEE (reference sequence). The chain joins TRBV5-4 to TRBJ1-1; 7 nucleotides line up with TRBD1. The TCR originated in a woman aged 40 to 55 who had recovered from COVID-19. The sample consisted of peripheral blood. CDR3 coding DNA: TGTGCCAGCAGCATCCGGGACAGTCGTGAAGCTTTCTTT. Protein product: CASSIRDSREAFF.